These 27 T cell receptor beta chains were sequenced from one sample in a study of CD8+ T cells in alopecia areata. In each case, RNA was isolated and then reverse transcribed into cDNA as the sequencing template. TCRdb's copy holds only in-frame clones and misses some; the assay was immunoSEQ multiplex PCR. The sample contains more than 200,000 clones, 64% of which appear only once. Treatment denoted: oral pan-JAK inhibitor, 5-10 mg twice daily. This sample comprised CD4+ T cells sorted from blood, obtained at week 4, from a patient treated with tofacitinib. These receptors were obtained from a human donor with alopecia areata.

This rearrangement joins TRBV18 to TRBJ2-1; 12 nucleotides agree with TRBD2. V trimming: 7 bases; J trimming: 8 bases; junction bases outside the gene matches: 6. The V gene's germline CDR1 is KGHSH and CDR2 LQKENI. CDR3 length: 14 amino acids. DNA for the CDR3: TGTGCCAGCTTACGGACTAGCGGGGTAGATGAGCAGTTCTTC. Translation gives CASLRTSGVDEQFF.

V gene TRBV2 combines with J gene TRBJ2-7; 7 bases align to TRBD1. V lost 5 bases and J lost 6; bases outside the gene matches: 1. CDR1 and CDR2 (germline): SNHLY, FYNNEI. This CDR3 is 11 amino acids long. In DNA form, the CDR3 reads TGTGCCAGCAGTACAGGGGTCGAGCAGTACTTC. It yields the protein CASSTGVEQYF.

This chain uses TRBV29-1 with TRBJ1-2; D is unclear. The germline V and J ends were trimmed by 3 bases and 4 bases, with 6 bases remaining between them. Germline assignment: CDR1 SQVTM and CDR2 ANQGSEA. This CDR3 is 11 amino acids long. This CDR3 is CSVEEFYGYTF. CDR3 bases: TGCAGCGTTGAGGAATTCTATGGCTACACCTTC.

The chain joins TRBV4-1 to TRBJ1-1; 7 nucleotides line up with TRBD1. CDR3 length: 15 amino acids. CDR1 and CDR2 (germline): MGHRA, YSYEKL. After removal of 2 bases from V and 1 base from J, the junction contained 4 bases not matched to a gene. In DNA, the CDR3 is TGCGCCAGCAGCCAACCGAGACAGGGGAACACTGAAGCTTTCTTT. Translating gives CASSQPRQGNTEAFF.

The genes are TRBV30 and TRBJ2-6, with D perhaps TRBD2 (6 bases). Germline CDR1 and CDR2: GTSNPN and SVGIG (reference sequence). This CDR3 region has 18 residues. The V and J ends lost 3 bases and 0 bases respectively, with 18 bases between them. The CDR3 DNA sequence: TGTGCCTGGAGCGATACCGGGAGTATCTTCTCTGGGGCCAACGTCCTGACTTTC. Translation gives CAWSDTGSIFSGANVLTF.

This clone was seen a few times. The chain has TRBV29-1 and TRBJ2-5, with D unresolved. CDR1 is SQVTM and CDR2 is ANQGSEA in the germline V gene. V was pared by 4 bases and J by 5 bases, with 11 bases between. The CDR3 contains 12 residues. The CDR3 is CSVGRLAETQYF. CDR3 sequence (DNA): TGCAGCGTTGGGCGGCTCGCCGAGACCCAGTACTTC.

The CDR3 DNA is TGCGCCAGCAGTGTCCAGGAGGGAGGCCCCTACGAGCAGTACTTC. Translation gives CASSVQEGGPYEQYF. The chain combines TRBV5-1 with TRBJ2-7; perhaps TRBD2 as D (6 bases). Per germline, CDR1 SGHRS and CDR2 YFSETQ. V was trimmed by 5 bases and J by 2 bases, leaving 17 bases between them. This CDR3 contains 15 residues.

The chain's CDR3 is CASSADRRGNIQYF. CDR3 DNA: TGTGCCAGCAGCGCCGACCGACGGGGAAACATTCAGTACTTC. The chain employs TRBV9 and TRBJ2-4, with D possibly being TRBD2 (5 bases). Germline V lookup: CDR1 SGDLS, CDR2 YYNGEE. The V end was cut by 3 bases, the J end by 6 bases, with 13 bases between. This CDR3 has 14 residues.

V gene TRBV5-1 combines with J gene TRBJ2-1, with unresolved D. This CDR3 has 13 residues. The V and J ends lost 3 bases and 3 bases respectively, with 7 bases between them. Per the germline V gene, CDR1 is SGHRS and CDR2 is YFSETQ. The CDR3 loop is CASSYEGYNEQFF. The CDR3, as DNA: TGCGCCAGCAGCTATGAAGGCTACAATGAGCAGTTCTTC.

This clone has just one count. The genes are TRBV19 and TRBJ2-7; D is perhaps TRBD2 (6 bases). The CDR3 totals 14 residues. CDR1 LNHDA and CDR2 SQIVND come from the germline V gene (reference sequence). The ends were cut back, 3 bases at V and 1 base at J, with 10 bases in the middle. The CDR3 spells CASSIGGTSYEQYF. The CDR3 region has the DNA TGTGCCAGTAGTATCGGAGGGACTTCCTACGAGCAGTACTTC.

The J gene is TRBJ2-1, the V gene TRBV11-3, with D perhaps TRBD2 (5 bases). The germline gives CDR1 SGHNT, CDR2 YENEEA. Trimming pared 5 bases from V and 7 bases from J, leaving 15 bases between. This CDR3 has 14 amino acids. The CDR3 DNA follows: TGTGCCAGCAGCACCTCCCCGGGATCGAATGAGCAGTTCTTC. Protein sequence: CASSTSPGSNEQFF.

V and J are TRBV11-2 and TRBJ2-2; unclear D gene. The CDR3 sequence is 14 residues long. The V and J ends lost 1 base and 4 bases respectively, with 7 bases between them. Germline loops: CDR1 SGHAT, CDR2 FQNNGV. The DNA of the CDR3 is TGTGCCAGCAGCTTAGGTTCGACCACCGGGGAGCTGTTTTTT. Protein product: CASSLGSTTGELFF.

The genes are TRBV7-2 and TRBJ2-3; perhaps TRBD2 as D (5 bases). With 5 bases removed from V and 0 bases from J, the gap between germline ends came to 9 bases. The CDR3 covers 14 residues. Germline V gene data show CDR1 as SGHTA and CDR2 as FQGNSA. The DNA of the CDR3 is TGTGCCAGCAGCGCCAGGACTAGCACAGATACGCAGTATTTT. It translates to CASSARTSTDTQYF.

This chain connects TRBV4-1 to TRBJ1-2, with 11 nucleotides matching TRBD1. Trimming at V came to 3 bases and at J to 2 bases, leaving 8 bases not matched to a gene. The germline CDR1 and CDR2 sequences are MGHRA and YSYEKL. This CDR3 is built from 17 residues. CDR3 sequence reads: CASSHFPGQGDNYGYTF. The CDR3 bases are TGCGCCAGCAGCCACTTCCCGGGACAGGGGGACAACTATGGCTACACCTTC.

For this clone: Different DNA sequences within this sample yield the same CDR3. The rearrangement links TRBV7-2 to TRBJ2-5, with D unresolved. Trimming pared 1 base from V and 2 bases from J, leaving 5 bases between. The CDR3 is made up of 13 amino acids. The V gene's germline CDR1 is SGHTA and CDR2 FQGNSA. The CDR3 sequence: CASSLGAQETQYF. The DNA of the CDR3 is TGTGCCAGCAGCTTAGGGGCACAAGAGACCCAGTACTTC.

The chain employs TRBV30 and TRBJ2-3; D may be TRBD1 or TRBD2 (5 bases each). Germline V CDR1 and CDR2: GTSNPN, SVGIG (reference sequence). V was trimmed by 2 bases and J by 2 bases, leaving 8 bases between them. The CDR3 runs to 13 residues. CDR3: CAWSWGTTDTQYF. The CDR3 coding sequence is TGTGCCTGGAGTTGGGGGACCACAGATACGCAGTATTTT.

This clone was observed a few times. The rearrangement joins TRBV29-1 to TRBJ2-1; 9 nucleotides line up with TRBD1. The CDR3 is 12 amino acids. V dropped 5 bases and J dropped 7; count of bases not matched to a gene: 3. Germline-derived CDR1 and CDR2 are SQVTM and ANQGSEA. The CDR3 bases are TGCAGCGTTTGGGACAGGGTTAATGAGCAGTTCTTC. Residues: CSVWDRVNEQFF.

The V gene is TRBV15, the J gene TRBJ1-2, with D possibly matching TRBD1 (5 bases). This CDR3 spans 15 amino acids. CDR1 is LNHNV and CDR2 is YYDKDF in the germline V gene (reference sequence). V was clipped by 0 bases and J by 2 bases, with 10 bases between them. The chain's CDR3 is CATSRDGTGNYGYTF. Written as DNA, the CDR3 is TGTGCCACCAGCAGAGATGGGACGGGGAACTATGGCTACACCTTC.

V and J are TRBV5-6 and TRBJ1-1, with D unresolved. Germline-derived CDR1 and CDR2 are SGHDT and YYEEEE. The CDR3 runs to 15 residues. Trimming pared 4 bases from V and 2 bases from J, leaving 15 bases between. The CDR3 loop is CASSLLASFNTEAFF. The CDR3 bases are TGTGCCAGCAGCCTACTTGCGTCCTTTAACACTGAAGCTTTCTTT.

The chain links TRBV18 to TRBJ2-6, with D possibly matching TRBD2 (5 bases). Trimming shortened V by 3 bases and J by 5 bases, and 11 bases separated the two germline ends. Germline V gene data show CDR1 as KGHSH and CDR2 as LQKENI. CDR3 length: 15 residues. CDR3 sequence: CASSPPTGRANVLTF. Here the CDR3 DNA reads TGTGCCAGCTCACCCCCGACGGGAAGGGCCAACGTCCTGACTTTC.

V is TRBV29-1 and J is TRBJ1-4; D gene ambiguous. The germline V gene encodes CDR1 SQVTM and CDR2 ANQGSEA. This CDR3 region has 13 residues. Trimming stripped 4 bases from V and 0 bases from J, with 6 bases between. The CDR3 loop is CSVAASTNEKLFF. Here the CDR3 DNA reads TGCAGCGTTGCGGCTTCAACTAATGAAAAACTGTTTTTT.

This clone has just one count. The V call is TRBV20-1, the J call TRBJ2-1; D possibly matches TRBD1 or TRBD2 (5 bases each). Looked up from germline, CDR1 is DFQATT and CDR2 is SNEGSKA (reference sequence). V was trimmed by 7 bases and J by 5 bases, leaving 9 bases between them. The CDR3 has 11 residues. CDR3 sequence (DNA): TGCAGTGTACTAGGGGACAATGAGCAGTTCTTC. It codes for CSVLGDNEQFF.

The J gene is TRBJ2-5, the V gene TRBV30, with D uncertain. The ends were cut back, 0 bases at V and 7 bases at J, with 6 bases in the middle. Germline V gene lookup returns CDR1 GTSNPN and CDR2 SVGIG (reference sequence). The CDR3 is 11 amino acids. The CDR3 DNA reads TGTGCCTGGAGTGTACAGAGGACCCAGTACTTC. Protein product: CAWSVQRTQYF.

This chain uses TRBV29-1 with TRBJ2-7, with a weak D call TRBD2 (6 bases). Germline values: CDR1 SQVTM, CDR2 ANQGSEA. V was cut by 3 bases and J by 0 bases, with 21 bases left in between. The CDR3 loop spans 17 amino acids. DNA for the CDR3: TGCAGCGTTGACCTAGAAACCGGCCTGGGGGGCTCCTACGAGCAGTACTTC. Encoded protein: CSVDLETGLGGSYEQYF.

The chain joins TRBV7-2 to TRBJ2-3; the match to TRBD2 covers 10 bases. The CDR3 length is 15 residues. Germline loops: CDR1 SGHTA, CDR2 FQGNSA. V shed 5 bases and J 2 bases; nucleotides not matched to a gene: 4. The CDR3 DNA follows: TGTGCCAGCAGCGATGGACTAGCGGTCACAGATACGCAGTATTTT. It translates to CASSDGLAVTDTQYF.

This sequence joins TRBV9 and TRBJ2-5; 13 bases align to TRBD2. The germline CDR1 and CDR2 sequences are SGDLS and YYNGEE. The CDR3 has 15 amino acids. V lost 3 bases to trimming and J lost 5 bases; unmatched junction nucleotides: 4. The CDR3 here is CASSEGLAGLETQYF. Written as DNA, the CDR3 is TGTGCCAGCAGCGAGGGACTAGCGGGGCTGGAGACCCAGTACTTC.

CDR3 sequence reads: CASSPDYYQETQYF. The CDR3 DNA reads TGTGCCAGCAGTCCGGACTATTACCAAGAGACCCAGTACTTC. The rearrangement joins TRBV6-5 to TRBJ2-5, with D tentatively TRBD2 (6 bases). The CDR3 loop spans 14 amino acids. Germline assignment: CDR1 MNHEY and CDR2 SVGAGI. Trimming left V 5 bases short and J 0 bases short, with 10 bases between.